A selection of T cell receptor beta chains follows, all from one sample in a study of cytomegalovirus exposure and HLA in healthy donors. TCRdb keeps only in-frame clones here, not all; method: immunoSEQ multiplex PCR. Here the sample spans 160,000 or so clones, approximately 80% being singletons. Source material: PBMCs. Receptors were obtained from a man younger than 30 in good health and CMV-seropositive. The CDR3 runs from the conserved cysteine through the conserved F or W. The order of the fields is clone size, J gene, V gene, D gene, CDR3 protein, CDR3 DNA. The D gene is left open where the match is weak. Some rows have no size entry. The others give once, few or many, or a class for an expanded clone.

clone_size: -; j_call: TRBJ2-7; v_call: TRBV28; d_call: TRBD1; cdr3_aa: CASRYTGGSSYEQYF; cdr3_nt: TGTGCCAGCAGATACACAGGGGGGAGCTCCTACGAGCAGTACTTC
clone_size: once; j_call: TRBJ1-4; v_call: TRBV5-4; d_call: TRBD1; cdr3_aa: CASSLSGTGPEKLFF; cdr3_nt: TGTGCCAGCAGCTTAAGTGGGACAGGGCCTGAAAAACTGTTTTTT
clone_size: -; j_call: TRBJ2-7; v_call: TRBV13; d_call: TRBD1; cdr3_aa: CASSNLQGEKFYEQYF; cdr3_nt: TGTGCCAGCAGCAATCTACAGGGGGAAAAATTCTACGAGCAGTACTTC
clone_size: few; j_call: TRBJ2-7; v_call: TRBV27; d_call: -; cdr3_aa: CASSYAYRVYEQYF; cdr3_nt: TGTGCCAGCAGTTACGCGTACAGGGTGTACGAGCAGTACTTC
clone_size: few; j_call: TRBJ2-2; v_call: TRBV10-2; d_call: -; cdr3_aa: CASSVRQNTGELFF; cdr3_nt: TGCGCCAGCAGTGTGAGACAGAACACCGGGGAGCTGTTTTTT
clone_size: -; j_call: TRBJ1-1; v_call: TRBV9; d_call: TRBD1; cdr3_aa: CASSVEPGGSTEAFF; cdr3_nt: TGTGCCAGCAGCGTAGAGCCAGGGGGCTCCACTGAAGCTTTCTTT
clone_size: -; j_call: TRBJ2-7; v_call: TRBV5-1; d_call: -; cdr3_aa: CASSWAHEQYF; cdr3_nt: TGCGCCAGCAGCTGGGCCCACGAGCAGTACTTC
clone_size: -; j_call: TRBJ2-3; v_call: TRBV7-9; d_call: -; cdr3_aa: CASSLSGGSGDTQYF; cdr3_nt: TGTGCCAGCAGCCTCTCCGGGGGTTCCGGGGATACGCAGTATTTT
clone_size: -; j_call: TRBJ1-4; v_call: TRBV5-6; d_call: -; cdr3_aa: CASSLSVWTNEKLFF; cdr3_nt: TGTGCCAGCAGCTTGTCGGTTTGGACTAATGAAAAACTGTTTTTT
clone_size: -; j_call: TRBJ1-3; v_call: TRBV5-6; d_call: TRBD1; cdr3_aa: CASSLVGDSYSGNTIYF; cdr3_nt: TGTGCCAGCAGCTTGGTGGGGGACAGTTATAGTGGAAACACCATATATTTT
clone_size: -; j_call: TRBJ2-7; v_call: TRBV28; d_call: -; cdr3_aa: CASSSLGHGSSYEQYF; cdr3_nt: TGTGCCAGCAGTTCCCTTGGACACGGGAGCTCCTACGAGCAGTACTTC
clone_size: -; j_call: TRBJ2-7; v_call: TRBV27; d_call: -; cdr3_aa: CASSLTSDRVYEQYF; cdr3_nt: TGTGCCAGCAGTCTAACATCGGACAGAGTCTACGAGCAGTACTTC
clone_size: -; j_call: TRBJ2-3; v_call: TRBV7-3; d_call: TRBD2; cdr3_aa: CASSLGASGGVRDTQYF; cdr3_nt: TGTGCCAGCAGCTTAGGTGCTAGTGGGGGGGTAAGAGATACGCAGTATTTT
clone_size: -; j_call: TRBJ2-1; v_call: TRBV5-1; d_call: -; cdr3_aa: CASSYLVGGPGSSYNEQFF; cdr3_nt: TGCGCCAGCAGTTATCTAGTGGGGGGGCCAGGGAGCTCCTACAATGAGCAGTTCTTC
clone_size: -; j_call: TRBJ1-5; v_call: TRBV6-5; d_call: TRBD1; cdr3_aa: CASNRDRGKNQPQHF; cdr3_nt: TGTGCCAGCAACAGGGACAGGGGTAAGAATCAGCCCCAGCATTTT
clone_size: -; j_call: TRBJ1-2; v_call: TRBV29-1; d_call: -; cdr3_aa: CSVDRGAVGYTF; cdr3_nt: TGCAGCGTTGACCGGGGGGCGGTTGGCTACACCTTC
clone_size: -; j_call: TRBJ2-7; v_call: TRBV28; d_call: TRBD2; cdr3_aa: CASTLTSGNEQYF; cdr3_nt: TGTGCCAGCACCCTGACTAGCGGGAACGAGCAGTACTTC
clone_size: -; j_call: TRBJ2-7; v_call: TRBV5-6; d_call: -; cdr3_aa: CASSLRGGSYEQYF; cdr3_nt: TGTGCCAGCAGCTTGAGGGGGGGCTCCTACGAGCAGTACTTC
clone_size: -; j_call: TRBJ1-1; v_call: TRBV11-2; d_call: TRBD1; cdr3_aa: CASSLVEGADAFF; cdr3_nt: TGTGCCAGCAGCTTAGTAGAGGGGGCCGATGCTTTCTTT
clone_size: -; j_call: TRBJ1-4; v_call: TRBV18; d_call: TRBD1; cdr3_aa: CASSRGTGLEKLFF; cdr3_nt: TGTGCCAGCTCACGTGGGACAGGGTTGGAAAAACTGTTTTTT